The clone carrying this T cell receptor beta chain was recorded at least ten times. One end of the junction fails to match germline, which may point to a read error. In the same sample, other DNA sequences code for this CDR3. The record originates from a study of metastatic and nonmetastatic thyroid tumors. This CDR3 is built from 18 residues. None of the patients had undergone any treatment ahead of thyroid surgery. TCRdb re-clonotyped the PCR reads via MiXCR. Among 20,000 to 25,000 clones listed, just over 20% were seen once. Material for sequencing was blood. The chain is built from TRBV12-3 or TRBV12-4 and TRBJ2-4, with TRBD1 identical over 12 bases. This TCR came from a female donor with papillary thyroid cancer or a benign thyroid nodule (not recorded which). Some clones in this sample may be carry-over from other donors' samples. CDR3 in amino acids: CASSPGTGGSWTKNIQYF. The CDR3 coding sequence is TGTGCCAGCAGTCCAGGGACAGGGGGCTCGTGGACCAAAAACATCCAGTACTTC.